Below, 26 T cell receptor beta chains from the same sample are listed, as sequenced in a study of blood T cell repertoires in COVID-19. The method was immunoSEQ multiplex PCR; TCRdb's version includes in-frame clones alone and lacks a portion of them. Altogether tens of thousands of clones are present, roughly 91% being singletons, with the ten largest covering 8% to 10%. Sequenced input: peripheral blood. All receptors derive from a man aged 45-65 years with active COVID-19.

The CDR3 DNA reads TGTGCCAGCAGCCGACTAGCCTACGCGGGGACCCAGTACTTC. Translating it yields CASSRLAYAGTQYF. The gene calls are TRBV3-1 (or the pseudogene TRBV3-2) and TRBJ2-5, with 7 bases aligning to TRBD2. There are 14 residues in the CDR3. Germline V gene lookup returns CDR1 LGHDT and CDR2 YNNKEL (reference sequence). Losses at the gene ends were 4 bases for V and 7 bases for J; bases not matched to a gene: 9.

V usage is TRBV7-3 and J usage is TRBJ1-1; a weak D match, TRBD1 (5 bases). CDR3 length equals 18 residues. Per germline, CDR1 SGHTA and CDR2 FQGTGA. V gave up 5 bases and J gave up 0 bases, with 22 bases separating them. The CDR3 coding sequence is TGTGCCAGCAGCCCCCACTGGGTAGGGGCCCCCTTGAACACTGAAGCTTTCTTT. As protein: CASSPHWVGAPLNTEAFF.

The chain joins TRBV7-3 to TRBJ2-1; maybe TRBD2 (6 bases). Germline V gene data show CDR1 as SGHTA and CDR2 as FQGTGA. This CDR3 spans 16 amino acids. Trimming removed 1 base at V and 4 bases at J, with 14 bases between. The CDR3 sequence is CASSLRSGGSYNEQFF. In DNA, the CDR3 is TGTGCCAGCAGCTTAAGGTCCGGGGGTTCGTACAATGAGCAGTTCTTC.

The chain combines TRBV7-2 with TRBJ2-7, with 8 bases fitting TRBD2. This CDR3 is built from 14 residues. Unmatched junction bases numbered 4, after V lost 4 bases and J lost 2 bases. Germline V gives CDR1 SGHTA, CDR2 FQGNSA. CDR3 DNA: TGTGCCAGCAGCTCGGCGGGAGGTGCCTACGAGCAGTACTTC. It codes for CASSSAGGAYEQYF.

The chain links TRBV11-2 to TRBJ1-2; no reliable D call. V was shortened by 5 bases and J by 6 bases, with 16 bases between the two germline ends. In germline, CDR1 is SGHAT, CDR2 FQNNGV. The CDR3 has 14 amino acids. CDR3 amino acids: CASSPHRGWDGYTF. The CDR3 DNA reads TGTGCCAGCAGCCCCCACCGGGGATGGGATGGCTACACCTTC.

The chain has TRBV11-2 and TRBJ2-3; 8 positions match TRBD1. J gave up 1 base and V 6 bases, and 3 bases lay outside the gene matches. The CDR3 length is 14 residues. CDR1 and CDR2 (germline): SGHAT, FQNNGV. CDR3 DNA: TGTGCCAGCAGGTCCAGGGGGCGCACAGATACGCAGTATTTT. Its translation is CASRSRGRTDTQYF.

The CDR3 loop reads CASSHVDRGWGYTF. In DNA, the CDR3 is TGTGCCAGCAGCCACGTAGACAGGGGATGGGGCTACACCTTC. The gene calls are TRBV3-1 (or the pseudogene TRBV3-2) and TRBJ1-2, with TRBD1 matching 8 bases. The J segment lost 8 bases and the V segment lost 3 bases, leaving 8 bases of the junction unmatched. The CDR3 spans 14 residues. Germline V gene sequence: CDR1 LGHDT, CDR2 YNNKEL (reference sequence).

CDR3 nucleotide sequence: TGCGCCAGCAGCTTGACAGGGGAGAGCTCCTACGAGCAGTACTTC. Translation: CASSLTGESSYEQYF. The genes are TRBV5-1 and TRBJ2-7, with 7 bases fitting TRBD1. The CDR3 length is 15 residues. CDR1 SGHRS and CDR2 YFSETQ come from the germline V gene. After removal of 1 base from V and 0 bases from J, the junction contained 4 bases not matched to a gene.

The chain has TRBV18 and TRBJ1-4; TRBD1 matches at 7 bases. The germline CDR1 and CDR2 sequences are KGHSH and LQKENI. The CDR3 is 15 residues long. The V segment lost 2 bases and the J segment 2 bases; nucleotides outside the gene matches: 2. CDR3 protein: CASSPDRATNEKLFF. The CDR3 nucleotides are TGTGCCAGCTCACCAGACAGGGCCACTAATGAAAAACTGTTTTTT.

This chain joins TRBV19 and TRBJ2-1; the match to TRBD2 covers 12 bases. This CDR3 region has 17 residues. Unmatched junction bases numbered 12, after V lost 5 bases and J lost 7 bases. Per the germline V gene, CDR1 is LNHDA and CDR2 is SQIVND (reference sequence). The CDR3 coding sequence is TGTGCCAGTAGTCCTAGTAGGGGACTAGCGGGTAGAAATGAGCAGTTCTTC. Translation gives CASSPSRGLAGRNEQFF.

This clone was seen more than once but under ten times. Being one base from a much bigger clone, this may be a read error. This same CDR3 is encoded by further DNA sequences in the sample. This chain uses TRBV5-1 with TRBJ1-2, with a possible D match to TRBD1 (5 bases). CDR1 SGHRS and CDR2 YFSETQ come from the germline V gene. The CDR3 is made up of 13 amino acids. DNA of the CDR3: TGCCCCCGCAGGTCTGGGGGGGGCTATGGCTACACCTTC. It encodes CPRRSGGGYGYTF.

This CDR3 is CSVGGQGGYTF. CDR3 coding DNA: TGCAGCGTTGGGGGACAGGGCGGCTACACCTTC. The rearrangement uses TRBV29-1 and TRBJ1-2; 9 positions agree with TRBD1. The germline CDR1 and CDR2 sequences are SQVTM and ANQGSEA. With 4 bases clipped from V and 8 bases from J, the junction kept 2 bases outside the gene matches. There are 11 residues in the CDR3.

This chain uses TRBV10-3 with TRBJ2-7; 13 bases are a match to TRBD2. Germline V gene sequence: CDR1 ENHRY, CDR2 SYGVKD. The CDR3 extends over 16 amino acids. After removal of 5 bases from V and 4 bases from J, the junction contained 8 bases not matched to a gene. CDR3 loop: CAISIQLAGGVYEQYF. The CDR3 DNA reads TGTGCCATCAGTATACAACTAGCGGGAGGGGTATACGAGCAGTACTTC.

The J gene is TRBJ2-7, the V gene TRBV30, with 12 bases fitting TRBD2. J was trimmed by 2 bases and V by 0 bases; bases with no gene match: 8. CDR3 length equals 17 residues. CDR1 is GTSNPN, CDR2 SVGIG, per germline (reference sequence). The CDR3 DNA is TGTGCCTGGAGTGTCCGACTAGCGGGAGCTCCGACCTACGAGCAGTACTTC. Residues: CAWSVRLAGAPTYEQYF.

The V and J genes are TRBV7-6 and TRBJ2-1; D gene unclear. The CDR3 length is 15 residues. Germline V lookup: CDR1 SGHVS, CDR2 FNYEAQ. V shed 5 bases and J shed 0 bases, with 11 bases lying between them. CDR3 amino acids: CASSQTDSSYNEQFF. CDR3 sequence (DNA): TGTGCCAGCAGCCAAACTGATAGCTCCTACAATGAGCAGTTCTTC. The full variable domain, rest sourced from reference TRBV7-6 and TRBJ2-1, is GAGVSQSPRYKVTKRGQDVALRCDPISGHVSLYWYRQALGQGPEFLTYFNYEAQQDKSGLPNDRFSAERPEGSISTLTIQRTEQRDSAMYRCASSQTDSSYNEQFFGPGTRLTVL.

The chain recombines TRBV9 with TRBJ1-1; D not resolved. Trimming pared 0 bases from V and 10 bases from J, leaving 25 bases between. The CDR3 runs to 17 residues. The V gene's germline CDR1 is SGDLS and CDR2 YYNGEE. The CDR3 region has the DNA TGTGCCAGCAGCGTAGAGCCCGGGGAGGGCGCCCTAGATGGAGCTTTCTTT. Encoded protein: CASSVEPGEGALDGAFF.

CDR3 bases: TGTGCCAGCAGCCAAGGGGACAGGCGGCGCGGCTACACCTTC. It codes for CASSQGDRRRGYTF. The genes are TRBV3-1 (or the pseudogene TRBV3-2) and TRBJ1-2, with 8 bases that match TRBD1. This CDR3 spans 14 amino acids. Trimming at V came to 1 base and at J to 8 bases, leaving 6 bases not matched to a gene. CDR1 LGHDT and CDR2 YNNKEL come from the germline V gene (reference sequence).

CDR3 loop: CASSRIDRGSNEKLFF. CDR3 coding DNA: TGTGCCAGCAGCCGAATTGACAGGGGTTCTAATGAAAAACTGTTTTTT. The chain employs TRBV27 and TRBJ1-4, with 8 bases that match TRBD1. CDR3 length: 16 amino acids. With V trimmed by 6 bases and J by 3 bases, 9 bases remained unmatched. CDR1 is MNHEY, CDR2 SMNVEV, per germline (reference sequence). Drawing the rest from reference TRBV27 and TRBJ1-4, the complete variable domain is EAQVTQNPRYLITVTGKKLTVTCSQNMNHEYMSWYRQDPGLGLRQIYYSMNVEVTDKGDVPEGYKVSRKEKRNFPLILESPSPNQTSLYFCASSRIDRGSNEKLFFGSGTQLSVL.

The gene calls are TRBV10-3 and TRBJ2-7; the match to TRBD1 covers 11 bases. Germline V CDR1 and CDR2: ENHRY, SYGVKD. Unmatched junction bases numbered 5, after V lost 6 bases and J lost 4 bases. The CDR3 runs to 14 residues. The CDR3 spells CAIRGDRGDYEQYF. In DNA, the CDR3 is TGTGCCATCAGGGGGGACAGGGGGGATTACGAGCAGTACTTC.

The chain employs TRBV27 and TRBJ2-1, with a possible D match to TRBD2 (6 bases). Trimming stripped 5 bases from V and 8 bases from J, with 13 bases between. From germline, CDR1 is MNHEY and CDR2 SMNVEV (reference sequence). The CDR3 is 13 amino acids. CDR3 protein: CASSPRLEDEQFF. Written as DNA, the CDR3 is TGTGCCAGCAGTCCTCGACTAGAGGATGAGCAGTTCTTC.

This clone occurred once. The rearrangement joins TRBV5-1 to TRBJ1-4; 9 nucleotides align to TRBD1. Germline trimming cut 2 bases from V and 7 bases from J; bases unmatched to any gene: 6. Per the germline V gene, CDR1 is SGHRS and CDR2 is YFSETQ. The CDR3 is 15 amino acids. The CDR3 is CASSFTGGAGEKLFF. For the CDR3, the DNA is TGCGCCAGCAGCTTCACAGGGGGCGCGGGTGAAAAACTGTTTTTT.

The rearrangement links TRBV6-5 to TRBJ2-7; 8 nucleotides match TRBD1. V lost 8 bases, J lost 2 bases, and 8 bases stayed unmatched. Looked up from germline, CDR1 is MNHEY and CDR2 is SVGAGI. The CDR3 runs 14 residues. This chain's CDR3 is CASWDSGGAYEQYF. The CDR3 nucleotides are TGTGCCAGCTGGGACTCAGGGGGCGCCTACGAGCAGTACTTC.

The CDR3 DNA reads TGTGCCAGCAGCCAAGAATTGAGGGCGGGAGTTAGTAATGAGCAGTTCTTC. As protein: CASSQELRAGVSNEQFF. The J gene is TRBJ2-1, the V gene TRBV4-2; 7 bases fit TRBD2. V lost 0 bases to trimming and J lost 7 bases; unmatched junction nucleotides: 12. Per the germline V gene, CDR1 is LGHNA and CDR2 is YNFKEQ. CDR3 length equals 17 residues.

The chain carries TRBV7-2 and TRBJ2-5; 11 positions agree with TRBD1. Germline lookup yields CDR1 SGHTA and CDR2 FQGNSA. The length of the CDR3 is 15 residues. Trimming at V came to 4 bases and at J to 5 bases, leaving 6 bases not matched to a gene. Here the CDR3 reads CASSSPWDRGETQYF. In nucleotides, the CDR3 is TGTGCCAGCAGCTCACCGTGGGACAGGGGGGAGACCCAGTACTTC. Full variable domain (rest looked up from reference TRBV7-2 and TRBJ2-5): GAGVSQSPSNKVTEKGKDVELRCDPISGHTALYWYRQSLGQGLEFLIYFQGNSAPDKSGLPSDRFSAERTGGSVSTLTIQRTQQEDSAVYLCASSSPWDRGETQYFGPGTRLLVL.

The CDR3 region is CASNVALSGNEQFF. The CDR3 DNA sequence: TGTGCCAGCAACGTCGCCCTCAGTGGCAATGAGCAGTTCTTC. This chain links TRBV9 with TRBJ2-1; D is unclear. V was trimmed by 6 bases and J by 6 bases, leaving 16 bases between them. Germline V gene sequence: CDR1 SGDLS, CDR2 YYNGEE. The CDR3 is made up of 14 amino acids.

CDR3 residues: CASTLSRAGGYTF. The CDR3 bases are TGTGCCAGCACCCTAAGCAGGGCTGGTGGCTACACCTTC. The genes are TRBV2 and TRBJ1-2; D may be TRBD1 (5 bases). Trimming took 7 bases from V and 7 from J, leaving 16 bases between them. The CDR3 runs 13 residues. Germline assignment: CDR1 SNHLY and CDR2 FYNNEI.